The 8 T cell receptor beta chains below all came from one sample that was sequenced in a study of Ad26.COV2.S vaccination and SARS-CoV-2 variants. Measured with immunoSEQ multiplex PCR; TCRdb has only the in-frame clones, and not every one. The repertoire holds roughly 350,000 clones, about 85% seen once, with 5.5% to 7% in the top ten. Treatment described: some 20 received Ad26.COV2.S at low or high dose, single or two shots; about 5 received placebo; per-sample allocation not given. Collection of samples fell on day 63 after the first vaccine or placebo injection. Sequenced here: peripheral blood, sampled in a trial of Ad26.COV2.S vaccine versus placebo. The receptors were gathered from a person between 18 and 59 years old who received the Ad26.COV2.S COVID-19 vaccine or a placebo.

The V gene is TRBV19, the J gene TRBJ2-3; D is uncertain. The length of the CDR3 is 12 residues. The V and J ends lost 7 bases and 4 bases respectively, with 9 bases between them. Germline values: CDR1 LNHDA, CDR2 SQIVND (reference sequence). The CDR3 here is CASKARADTQYF. The CDR3 region has the DNA TGTGCCAGTAAGGCAAGGGCAGATACGCAGTATTTT. The full variable domain, with the rest looked up from reference TRBV19 and TRBJ2-3, is DGGITQSPKYLFRKEGQNVTLSCEQNLNHDAMYWYRQDPGQGLRLIYYSQIVNDFQKGDIAEGYSVSREKKESFPLTVTSAQKNPTAFYLCASKARADTQYFGPGTRLTVL.

The rearrangement uses TRBV5-3 and TRBJ2-3, with TRBD1 identical over 8 bases. TRBV5-3 is identified as an open reading frame with a role that is uncertain. V lost 0 bases, J lost 3 bases, and 9 bases stayed unmatched. The CDR3 is 17 amino acids. CDR3 sequence: CARSLVCWTGITDTQYF. CDR3 coding DNA: TGTGCCAGAAGCTTGGTATGCTGGACAGGGATAACAGATACGCAGTATTTT.

The chain joins TRBV14 to TRBJ2-7, with D maybe TRBD2 (5 bases). The length of the CDR3 is 16 residues. CDR1 and CDR2 from the germline V gene are SGHDN and FVKESK. V was shortened by 4 bases and J by 3 bases, with 19 bases between the two germline ends. CDR3 DNA: TGTGCCAGCAGCCCCCCCGGGGTGAGGGTTCGCTACGAGCAGTACTTC. Its translation is CASSPPGVRVRYEQYF.

The chain is built from TRBV15 and TRBJ1-2; 9 bases line up with TRBD1. The CDR3 totals 13 residues. V lost 3 bases, J lost 8 bases, and 4 bases stayed unmatched. CDR1 is LNHNV and CDR2 is YYDKDF in the germline V gene (reference sequence). CDR3 in amino acids: CATSRGTGKGYTF. For the CDR3, the DNA is TGTGCCACCAGCAGGGGGACAGGGAAAGGCTACACCTTC. The entire variable domain, with the rest obtained from reference TRBV15 and TRBJ1-2, is as follows: DAMVIQNPRYQVTQFGKPVTLSCSQTLNHNVMYWYQQKSSQAPKLLFHYYDKDFNNEADTPDNFQSRRPNTSFCFLDIRSPGLGDTAMYLCATSRGTGKGYTFGSGTRLTVV.

This clone has at least ten counts. The chain combines TRBV25-1 with TRBJ2-1; weak D call: TRBD2 (5 bases). CDR1 MGHDK and CDR2 SYGVNS come from the germline V gene. The CDR3 runs 17 residues. Trimming removed 1 base from V and 0 bases from J, with 13 bases in between. The CDR3: CASSEFGLSDSYNEQFF. The CDR3 DNA is TGTGCCAGCAGTGAATTCGGACTGTCCGACTCCTACAATGAGCAGTTCTTC.

This clone appeared once. The CDR3 sequence is CASSLGTGEQYF. In DNA, the CDR3 is TGTGCCAGCAGCTTAGGGACAGGGGAGCAGTACTTC. The chain combines TRBV11-2 with TRBJ2-7; 8 bases match TRBD1. The V and J ends lost 1 base and 7 bases, in that order; junction bases with no gene match: 0. Germline-derived CDR1 and CDR2 are SGHAT and FQNNGV. CDR3 length: 12 residues.

The chain combines TRBV7-3 with TRBJ2-5, with a possible D match to TRBD2 (5 bases). With 6 bases removed from V and 5 bases from J, the gap between germline ends came to 16 bases. The CDR3 sequence is 14 residues long. Germline V CDR1 and CDR2: SGHTA, FQGTGA. Here the CDR3 DNA reads TGTGCCAGCAGGAGGGAGTCCCTAGGGGAGACCCAGTACTTC. This codes for CASRRESLGETQYF.

J is TRBJ1-2 and V is TRBV19; TRBD1 might be the D (5 bases). V lost 3 bases to trimming and J lost 2 bases, with 10 bases between them. The V gene's germline CDR1 is LNHDA and CDR2 SQIVND (reference sequence). CDR3 length: 14 amino acids. The CDR3 is CASSIWGDNYGYTF. CDR3 nucleotides: TGTGCCAGTAGTATCTGGGGGGACAACTATGGCTACACCTTC.